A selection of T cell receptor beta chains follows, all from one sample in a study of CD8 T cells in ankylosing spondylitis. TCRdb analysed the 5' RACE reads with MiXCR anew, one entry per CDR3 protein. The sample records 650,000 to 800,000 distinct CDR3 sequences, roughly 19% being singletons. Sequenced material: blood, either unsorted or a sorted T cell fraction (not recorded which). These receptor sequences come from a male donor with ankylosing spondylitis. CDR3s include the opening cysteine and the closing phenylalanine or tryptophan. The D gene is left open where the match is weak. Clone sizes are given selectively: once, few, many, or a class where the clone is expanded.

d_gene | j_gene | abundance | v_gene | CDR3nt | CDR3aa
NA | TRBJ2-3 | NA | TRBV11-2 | TGTGCCAGCAGCATAGGGGGACCTAGCACAGATACGCAGTATTTT | CASSIGGPSTDTQYF
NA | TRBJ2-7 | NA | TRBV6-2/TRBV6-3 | TGTGCCAGCAGTTACCGGGTGTCGGAAAATTTCCACTACGAGCAGTACTTC | CASSYRVSENFHYEQYF
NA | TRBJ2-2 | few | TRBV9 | TGTGCCAGCAGCGGATACAGGGAATCAAACACCGGGGAGCTGTTTTTT | CASSGYRESNTGELFF
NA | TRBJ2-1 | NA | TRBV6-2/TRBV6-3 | TGTGCCAGCAGGAGGGGGAACGCCTACAATGAGCAGTTCTTC | CASRRGNAYNEQFF
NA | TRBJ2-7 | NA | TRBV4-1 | TGCGCCAGCAGCCAAGATCGGGCGCCCCCAACGATACGGCAGTACTTC | CASSQDRAPPTIRQYF
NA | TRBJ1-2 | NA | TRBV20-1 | TGCAGTGCTAGAGAATCGGCGAACTATGGCTACACCTTC | CSARESANYGYTF
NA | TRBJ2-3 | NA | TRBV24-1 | TGTGCCACCAGTGATCCGACAGACAGGGATACGCAGTATTTT | CATSDPTDRDTQYF
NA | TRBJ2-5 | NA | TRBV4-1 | TGCGCCAGCAGCCAAGATAGAGTTTACGAAGAGACCCAGTACTTC | CASSQDRVYEETQYF
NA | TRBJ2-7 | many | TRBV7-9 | TGTGCCAGCAGCTTAGGCTATTTCTACGAGCAGTACTTC | CASSLGYFYEQYF
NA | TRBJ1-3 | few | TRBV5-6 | TGTGCCAGCAGCTTGGTTGGGAGGCTCGGAAACACCATATATTTT | CASSLVGRLGNTIYF
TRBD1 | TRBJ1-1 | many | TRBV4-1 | TGCGCCAGCAGCCAAGGACAGGGAAAGACTCAATGGGCTTTCTTT | CASSQGQGKTQWAFF
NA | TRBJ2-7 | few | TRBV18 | TGTGCCAGCTCACCAGGGGACGGTTACGAGCAGTACTTC | CASSPGDGYEQYF
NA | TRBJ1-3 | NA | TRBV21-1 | TGTGCCAGCGGCAGGGGGTGTGGAAACACCATATATTTT | CASGRGCGNTIYF
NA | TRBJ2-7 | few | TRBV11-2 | TGTGCCAGCAGCTTAGCGGTAGCAATGTACGAGCAGTACTTC | CASSLAVAMYEQYF
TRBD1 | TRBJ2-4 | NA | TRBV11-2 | TGTGCCAGCAGCTTAGAAATGGGGACAGGGATAAACATTCAGTACTTC | CASSLEMGTGINIQYF
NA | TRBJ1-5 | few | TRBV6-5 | TGTGCCAGCAGTTACTCAGGACACAATCAGCCCCAGCATTTT | CASSYSGHNQPQHF
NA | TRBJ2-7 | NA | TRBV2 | TGTGCCAGCAGTGAAGCGTCGGGCCACTACGAGCAGTACTTC | CASSEASGHYEQYF
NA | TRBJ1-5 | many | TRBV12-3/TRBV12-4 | TGTGCCAGCAGTACCCAAGGGGGGGGGGCCGGGCAGCCCCAGCATTTT | CASSTQGGGAGQPQHF
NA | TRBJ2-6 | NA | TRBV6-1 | TGTGCCAGCAGCTCACGTGCCTCTGGGGCCAACGTCCTGACTTTC | CASSSRASGANVLTF
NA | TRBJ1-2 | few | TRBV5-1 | TGCGCCAGCAGCTTGGAAGGGGTTGGCTACACCTTC | CASSLEGVGYTF
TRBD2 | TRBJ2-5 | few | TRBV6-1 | TGTGCCAGGGGGGGTGGTGGGAGGGCCCTCTTC | CARGGGGRALF
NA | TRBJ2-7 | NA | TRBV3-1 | TGTGCCAGCAGCCAAGTCCCTCATGAAGGTGCCGAGCAGTACTTC | CASSQVPHEGAEQYF
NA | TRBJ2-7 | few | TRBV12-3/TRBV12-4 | TGTGCCAGCAGCGGAAAGGATGGGGACGAGCAGTACTTC | CASSGKDGDEQYF
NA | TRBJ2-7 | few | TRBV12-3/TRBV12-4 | TGTGCCAGCAGTGAGACGCACTCCTACGAGCAGTACTTC | CASSETHSYEQYF
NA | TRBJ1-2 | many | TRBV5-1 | TGCGCCAGCAGCTCCCGGTCCCCGGATGGCTACACCTTC | CASSSRSPDGYTF
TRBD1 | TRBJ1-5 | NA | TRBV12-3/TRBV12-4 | TGTGCCAGCAGTCTGACAGGGTTTGAGGGTCAGCCCCAGCATTTT | CASSLTGFEGQPQHF
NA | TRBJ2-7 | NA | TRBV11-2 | TGTGCCAGCAGCCTTAGGGATAAATCCTACGAGCAGTACTTC | CASSLRDKSYEQYF
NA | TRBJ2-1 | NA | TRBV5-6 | TGTGCCAGCAGCTTTTTGAACAATGAGCAGTTCTTC | CASSFLNNEQFF
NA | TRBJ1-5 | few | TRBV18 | TGTGCCAGCTCACCTAGCAGGGGAGAGAATCAGCCCCAGCATTTT | CASSPSRGENQPQHF
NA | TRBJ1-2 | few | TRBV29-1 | TGCAGCGCAACAGGGTTTACTAACTATGGCTACACCTTC | CSATGFTNYGYTF
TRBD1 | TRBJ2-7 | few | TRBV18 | TGTGCCAGCTCACATCCCGACAGGGCTACCTACGAGCAGTACTTC | CASSHPDRATYEQYF
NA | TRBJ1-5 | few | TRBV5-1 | TGCGCCAGCAGCTTGGAGGGAATTGGGCCCCAGCATTTT | CASSLEGIGPQHF
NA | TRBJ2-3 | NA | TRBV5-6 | TGTGCCAGCAGCTACTATTCAGATACGCAGTATTTT | CASSYYSDTQYF
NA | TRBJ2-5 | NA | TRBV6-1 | TGTGCCAGCAGCGCCCGACTGGAGACCCAGTACTTC | CASSARLETQYF
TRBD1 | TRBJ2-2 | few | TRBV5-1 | TGCGCCAGCAGCCCCCCCGAGACAGGGGGAACCGGGGAGCTGTTTTTT | CASSPPETGGTGELFF
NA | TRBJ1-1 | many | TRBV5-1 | TGCGCCAGCAGCTTGTACCGGGACCTTGAAGCTTTCTTT | CASSLYRDLEAFF
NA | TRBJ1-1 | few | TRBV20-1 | TGCAGTGCCGGAGGGGGACCTTGGACTGAAGCTTTCTTT | CSAGGGPWTEAFF
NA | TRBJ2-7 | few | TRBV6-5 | TGTGCCAGCAGTTACGCCTTTGGCCCCTACGAGCAGTACTTC | CASSYAFGPYEQYF
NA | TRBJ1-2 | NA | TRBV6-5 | TGTGCCAGCACCAACGGGATATATGGCTACACCTTC | CASTNGIYGYTF
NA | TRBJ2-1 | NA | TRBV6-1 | TGTGCCCTAAGTAGGGAGGTGGGGGCTTACAATGAGCAGTTCTTC | CALSREVGAYNEQFF
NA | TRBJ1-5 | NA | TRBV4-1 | TGCGCCAGCAGCCAAGTAAGGCAGGGGATCCAGCCCCAGCATTTT | CASSQVRQGIQPQHF
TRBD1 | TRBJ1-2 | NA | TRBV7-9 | TGTGCCAGCAGCTCAACGTGGACAGGGGAGGATGGCTACACCTTC | CASSSTWTGEDGYTF
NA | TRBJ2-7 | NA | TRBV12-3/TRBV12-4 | TGTGCCAGCAGCCGCGGGCCATACTACGAGCAGTACTTC | CASSRGPYYEQYF
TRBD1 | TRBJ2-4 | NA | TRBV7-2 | TGTGCCAGCAGCTCTTCGTCGGACAGGGGGGGAAACATTCAGTACTTC | CASSSSSDRGGNIQYF
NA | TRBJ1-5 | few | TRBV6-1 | TGTGCCAGCAGTACCGGACAGAACAATCAGCCCCAGCATTTT | CASSTGQNNQPQHF
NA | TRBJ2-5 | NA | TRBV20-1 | TGCAGTGCTAGAGATCGGAGGACCCAGTACTTC | CSARDRRTQYF
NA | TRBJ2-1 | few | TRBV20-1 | TGCAGTGCAGTGGTGGGAGCTGAGCAGTTCTTC | CSAVVGAEQFF
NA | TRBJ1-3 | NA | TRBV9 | TGTGCCAGCAGCGGACCACAGGGATCTGGAAACACCATATATTTT | CASSGPQGSGNTIYF
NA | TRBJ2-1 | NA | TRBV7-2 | TGTGCCAGCAGCTTAGGGGAAGTCAATGAGCAGTTCTTC | CASSLGEVNEQFF
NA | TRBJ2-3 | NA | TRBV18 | TGTGCCAGCTCACCAGTTCACTTGGCGACTAGCACAGATACGCAGTATTTT | CASSPVHLATSTDTQYF
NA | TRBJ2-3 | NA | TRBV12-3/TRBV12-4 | TGTGCCAGCAGCCCCCCGGTTCGGGTAGATACGCAGTATTTT | CASSPPVRVDTQYF